These 28 T cell receptor beta chains came from one sample sequenced in a study of T-cell reconstitution after alpha-beta-depleted transplantation in children. A library of TCRbeta sequences, prepared with unique molecular identifiers, was generated. TCRdb ran MiXCR on the PCR reads and lists one entry per CDR3 protein. This table holds 450,000 to 700,000 distinct CDR3 sequences, 25% to 30% found once. The sequencing here drew on PBMCs, taken before TCRalphabeta/CD19-depleted stem cell transplant. The source is a boy in the first two years of life with Wiskott-Aldrich syndrome, due to receive a stem cell transplant.

The V call is TRBV29-1, the J call TRBJ1-2; D gene ambiguous. Trimming cost V 4 bases and J 3 bases, with 18 bases left between them. The CDR3 totals 15 residues. CDR1 and CDR2 from the germline V gene are SQVTM and ANQGSEA. CDR3 in DNA: TGCAGCGTTGGTTCCCAGAGGGCCAGGTACTATGGCTACACCTTC. This translates into CSVGSQRARYYGYTF.

This clonotype was seen more than once but under ten times. V usage is TRBV5-1 and J usage is TRBJ2-1, with TRBD2 matching over 9 bases. Trimming took 4 bases from V and 6 from J; bases not matched to a gene: 5. This CDR3 spans 14 amino acids. Germline V gene sequence: CDR1 SGHRS, CDR2 YFSETQ. CDR3 DNA sequence: TGCGCCAGCAGCGTGCGGGAGGGCCTCAATGAGCAGTTCTTC. Translation: CASSVREGLNEQFF.

This clonotype appeared a few times. The V and J genes are TRBV5-5 and TRBJ2-7, with a tentative D call TRBD1 (6 bases). V was trimmed by 1 base and J by 7 bases, leaving 15 bases between them. The length of the CDR3 is 14 residues. In germline, CDR1 is SGHKS, CDR2 YYEKEE (reference sequence). As DNA, the CDR3 is TGTGCCAGCAGCTTGACAGGGCTGACGTGGGAGCAGTACTTC. Translated: CASSLTGLTWEQYF.

This clonotype was found once. The V gene is TRBV19, the J gene TRBJ1-5; 7 bases align to TRBD1. This CDR3 spans 14 amino acids. Per the germline V gene, CDR1 is LNHDA and CDR2 is SQIVND (reference sequence). V trimming: 10 bases; J trimming: 1 base; junction bases outside the gene matches: 7. The CDR3 coding sequence is TGTGCCACCTTAGACAGGGTGAGCAATCAGCCCCAGCATTTT. Protein product: CATLDRVSNQPQHF.

The chain uses TRBV5-1 and TRBJ2-5; tentative D call: TRBD1 (6 bases). CDR3 length: 15 amino acids. Trimming took 0 bases from V and 3 from J, leaving 12 bases between them. CDR1 and CDR2 from the germline V gene are SGHRS and YFSETQ. The CDR3 DNA reads TGCGCCAGCAGCTTGGGGCGAGGGACAAAAGAGACCCAGTACTTC. Residues: CASSLGRGTKETQYF. Variable domain in full (rest from reference TRBV5-1 and TRBJ2-5): KAGVTQTPRYLIKTRGQQVTLSCSPISGHRSVSWYQQTPGQGLQFLFEYFSETQRNKGNFPGRFSGRQFSNSRSEMNVSTLELGDSALYLCASSLGRGTKETQYFGPGTRLLVL.

This chain links TRBV15 with TRBJ2-1; 8 bases line up with TRBD2. Germline CDR1 reads LNHNV; CDR2 reads YYDKDF (reference sequence). The CDR3 extends over 15 amino acids. The trim removed 6 bases at V and 0 bases at J, leaving 4 bases unmatched. The CDR3 sequence: CATSLSGISYNEQFF. The CDR3 region has the DNA TGTGCCACCAGTCTTAGCGGGATCTCCTACAATGAGCAGTTCTTC.

Only a few counts were recorded for this clonotype. The rearrangement links TRBV29-1 to TRBJ2-3; 7 nucleotides line up with TRBD2. Germline loops: CDR1 SQVTM, CDR2 ANQGSEA. Trimming took 5 bases from V and 4 from J; bases not matched to a gene: 12. The CDR3 covers 15 residues. CDR3: CSVTKGAGSPDTQYF. For the CDR3, the DNA is TGCAGCGTTACAAAGGGAGCGGGATCCCCAGATACGCAGTATTTT.

Of note for this clonotype: The junction departs from the called germline gene at one end, perhaps through a read error. As DNA, the CDR3 is TGTGCCAGCAGCTTAGGGGGGGGAAGTACCTTGGACTTC. As protein: CASSLGGGSTLDF. The chain couples TRBV7-2 to TRBJ2-5, with 7 bases lining up with TRBD2. CDR3 length equals 13 residues. The germline CDR1 and CDR2 sequences are SGHTA and FQGNSA.

The chain is built from TRBV24-1 and TRBJ1-1, with TRBD1 as a possible D gene (6 bases). Trimming stripped 1 base from V and 4 bases from J, with 12 bases between. Germline V gene sequence: CDR1 KGHDR, CDR2 SFDVKD. The CDR3 consists of 15 residues. The CDR3 DNA reads as TGTGCCACCAGTGATTTCAGGGGTGTAAGCACTGAAGCTTTCTTT. Translation gives CATSDFRGVSTEAFF.

A note on this clonotype: A read error may be the cause here, since a much bigger clone is one base away. This chain uses TRBV6-1 with TRBJ2-7; 8 bases fit TRBD1. The trim removed 6 bases at V and 2 bases at J, leaving 0 bases unmatched. The CDR3 totals 12 residues. Germline CDR1 is MNHNS and CDR2 is SASEGT. The CDR3 DNA reads TGTGCCAGCAGGACAGGGGCCTACGAGCAGTACTTC. Translated: CASRTGAYEQYF.

The chain has TRBV14 and TRBJ2-1, with TRBD2 identical over 10 bases. V was clipped by 3 bases and J by 8 bases; unmatched bases: 7. The CDR3 is 15 amino acids. Germline CDR1 is SGHDN and CDR2 is FVKESK. Written as DNA, the CDR3 is TGTGCCAGCAGCCAGAGGGCTAGCGGGAGAGATGAGCAGTTCTTC. It specifies CASSQRASGRDEQFF.

In its sample, this clonotype was seen once. Since the CDR3 does not end with the conserved phenylalanine or tryptophan, this likely comes from a read error. J is TRBJ1-6 and V is TRBV28; TRBD1 is a possible D gene (5 bases). The V end was cut by 8 bases, the J end by 5 bases, with 25 bases between. The CDR3 contains 18 residues. Germline V gene data show CDR1 as MDHEN and CDR2 as SYDVKM. In nucleotides, the CDR3 is TGTGCCAGCGGTCTGAACCCGGGACGGCTATTACATAATTCACCCCTCCACCTT. Amino acid sequence: CASGLNPGRLLHNSPLHL.

The chain joins TRBV15 to TRBJ2-1; 10 nucleotides align to TRBD2. After removal of 1 base from V and 7 bases from J, the junction contained 10 bases not matched to a gene. Germline V gene data show CDR1 as LNHNV and CDR2 as YYDKDF (reference sequence). The CDR3 length is 17 residues. In DNA, the CDR3 is TGTGCCACCAGCAGAGGGCTACTAGCGGGAATGGGAAATGAGCAGTTCTTC. This gives the protein CATSRGLLAGMGNEQFF. Full variable domain (missing parts from reference TRBV15 and TRBJ2-1): DAMVIQNPRYQVTQFGKPVTLSCSQTLNHNVMYWYQQKSSQAPKLLFHYYDKDFNNEADTPDNFQSRRPNTSFCFLDIRSPGLGDTAMYLCATSRGLLAGMGNEQFFGPGTRLTVL.

In its sample, this clonotype was seen a few times. V is TRBV20-1 and J is TRBJ1-1; D may be TRBD1 (6 bases). The CDR3 covers 13 residues. V was cut by 5 bases and J by 4 bases, with 14 bases left in between. The V gene's germline CDR1 is DFQATT and CDR2 SNEGSKA (reference sequence). CDR3 DNA: TGCAGTGCTCACAGGGATAGTAGCACTGAAGCTTTCTTT. It encodes CSAHRDSSTEAFF.

The chain employs TRBV7-9 and TRBJ1-1; no firm D call. The CDR3 loop spans 16 amino acids. V was cut by 4 bases and J by 0 bases, with 15 bases left in between. Germline values: CDR1 SEHNR, CDR2 FQNEAQ (reference sequence). The CDR3 DNA reads as TGTGCCAGCAGCTCCGGACCGGTGAGCGTGAACACTGAAGCTTTCTTT. It codes for CASSSGPVSVNTEAFF.

This clonotype appeared a few times. This chain links TRBV12-3 or TRBV12-4 with TRBJ1-1, with a tentative D call TRBD1 (5 bases). The CDR3 has 15 residues. Trimming cost V 6 bases and J 3 bases, with 17 bases left between them. The CDR3 is CASRSMMGPDTEAFF. CDR3 bases: TGTGCCAGCAGGTCGATGATGGGACCTGACACTGAAGCTTTCTTT.

This clonotype appeared a few times. The rearrangement uses TRBV5-1 and TRBJ2-5, with D possibly matching TRBD1 (6 bases). The CDR3 spans 14 residues. Trimming pared 4 bases from V and 2 bases from J, leaving 12 bases between. Per the germline V gene, CDR1 is SGHRS and CDR2 is YFSETQ. The CDR3 nucleotides read TGCGCCAGCAGCCCCCGGACAGCTCAAGAGACCCAGTACTTC. This encodes CASSPRTAQETQYF.

J is TRBJ1-1 and V is TRBV20-1, with 9 bases lining up with TRBD1. The CDR3 is made up of 13 amino acids. V dropped 6 bases and J dropped 7; count of bases not matched to a gene: 9. CDR1 and CDR2 (germline): DFQATT, SNEGSKA (reference sequence). This chain's CDR3 is CSAPGTGRIEAFF. The CDR3 DNA reads as TGCAGTGCCCCAGGGACAGGGAGGATTGAAGCTTTCTTT.

The chain recombines TRBV20-1 with TRBJ2-7, with 9 bases lining up with TRBD2. The CDR3 length is 17 residues. Germline V gene sequence: CDR1 DFQATT, CDR2 SNEGSKA (reference sequence). J lost 2 bases, V lost 4 bases, and 15 bases had no gene match. This CDR3 is CSAIPLRLAGIPYEQYF. The CDR3, as DNA: TGCAGTGCTATACCCTTACGTCTAGCGGGAATACCCTACGAGCAGTACTTC.

The chain couples TRBV20-1 to TRBJ2-7; 11 positions agree with TRBD1. Germline V gene lookup returns CDR1 DFQATT and CDR2 SNEGSKA (reference sequence). The CDR3 is 13 residues long. V trimming: 5 bases; J trimming: 3 bases; junction bases outside the gene matches: 3. This CDR3 reads CSASGTGGYEQYF. The CDR3 region has the DNA TGCAGTGCTTCCGGGACAGGGGGCTACGAGCAGTACTTC.

This clonotype was seen more than once but under ten times. This sequence joins TRBV28 and TRBJ2-1; D unresolved. This CDR3 has 12 residues. Germline V gives CDR1 MDHEN, CDR2 SYDVKM. Trimming shortened V by 5 bases and J by 9 bases, and 11 bases separated the two germline ends. Here the CDR3 DNA reads TGTGCCAGCAGTCCCTCGTTCGGTGAGCAGTTCTTC. Translating it yields CASSPSFGEQFF. Variable domain in full (rest from reference TRBV28 and TRBJ2-1): DVKVTQSSRYLVKRTGEKVFLECVQDMDHENMFWYRQDPGLGLRLIYFSYDVKMKEKGDIPEGYSVSREKKERFSLILESASTNQTSMYLCASSPSFGEQFFGPGTRLTVL.

Only a few counts were recorded for this clonotype. The chain employs TRBV5-6 and TRBJ1-1; D is ambiguous. Trimming cost V 1 base and J 2 bases, with 6 bases left between them. The CDR3 has 13 residues. Germline V gene sequence: CDR1 SGHDT, CDR2 YYEEEE. DNA for the CDR3: TGTGCCAGCAGCTTGTTCAGTAACACTGAAGCTTTCTTT. It yields the protein CASSLFSNTEAFF.

A few counts support this clonotype. The chain uses TRBV24-1 and TRBJ2-1, with 8 bases that match TRBD2. This CDR3 comprises 18 residues. The ends lost 4 bases at V and 1 base at J; junction bases unmatched: 11. From germline, CDR1 is KGHDR and CDR2 SFDVKD. CDR3 DNA: TGTGCCACCAGTGACCCCAGTACCGGGACTAGTTCCTACAATGAGCAGTTCTTC. Protein product: CATSDPSTGTSSYNEQFF.

The V call is TRBV20-1, the J call TRBJ2-3; TRBD2 matches at 9 bases. This CDR3 comprises 16 residues. The ends lost 0 bases at V and 5 bases at J; junction bases unmatched: 9. The germline CDR1 and CDR2 sequences are DFQATT and SNEGSKA (reference sequence). The CDR3 nucleotides are TGCAGTGCTAGAGATAGTTGGAGCGGGAGGATAGATACGCAGTATTTT. This codes for CSARDSWSGRIDTQYF.

J is TRBJ2-7 and V is TRBV27; unclear D gene. V lost 5 bases, J lost 6 bases, and 17 bases lay in between. This CDR3 contains 14 residues. Germline V gives CDR1 MNHEY, CDR2 SMNVEV (reference sequence). CDR3 coding DNA: TGTGCCAGCAGTCCGAATAGACCCGTCTCCGAGCAGTACTTC. Amino acid sequence: CASSPNRPVSEQYF.

This clonotype was seen only a few times. V gene TRBV25-1 combines with J gene TRBJ2-7, with 9 bases that match TRBD1. The CDR3 consists of 15 residues. Germline-derived CDR1 and CDR2 are MGHDK and SYGVNS. The V and J ends lost 4 bases and 5 bases, in that order; junction bases with no gene match: 9. In nucleotides, the CDR3 is TGTGCCAGCAGTGTCACCGGGACAGGGCTTGACGAGCAGTACTTC. Its protein product is CASSVTGTGLDEQYF.

The chain combines TRBV6-2 or TRBV6-3 with TRBJ2-7; D may be TRBD2 (5 bases). V lost 10 bases, J lost 5 bases, and 42 bases lay in between. The CDR3 is made up of 21 amino acids. Germline-derived CDR1 and CDR2 are MNHEY and SVGEGT. The DNA of the CDR3 is TGTGCCACCACTAAGACCTACGGGAACGGGGAAGTGATTAGCTACGGTAACGAGCAGTACTTC. It is translated as CATTKTYGNGEVISYGNEQYF.

The chain has TRBV7-9 and TRBJ1-1, with D perhaps matching TRBD1 (5 bases). V dropped 3 bases and J dropped 7 bases, with 12 bases sitting between them. The germline V gene encodes CDR1 SEHNR and CDR2 FQNEAQ (reference sequence). This CDR3 comprises 13 residues. CDR3 coding DNA: TGTGCCAGCAGCTTGAGAGGGGCAGATGAAGCTTTCTTT. This encodes CASSLRGADEAFF.